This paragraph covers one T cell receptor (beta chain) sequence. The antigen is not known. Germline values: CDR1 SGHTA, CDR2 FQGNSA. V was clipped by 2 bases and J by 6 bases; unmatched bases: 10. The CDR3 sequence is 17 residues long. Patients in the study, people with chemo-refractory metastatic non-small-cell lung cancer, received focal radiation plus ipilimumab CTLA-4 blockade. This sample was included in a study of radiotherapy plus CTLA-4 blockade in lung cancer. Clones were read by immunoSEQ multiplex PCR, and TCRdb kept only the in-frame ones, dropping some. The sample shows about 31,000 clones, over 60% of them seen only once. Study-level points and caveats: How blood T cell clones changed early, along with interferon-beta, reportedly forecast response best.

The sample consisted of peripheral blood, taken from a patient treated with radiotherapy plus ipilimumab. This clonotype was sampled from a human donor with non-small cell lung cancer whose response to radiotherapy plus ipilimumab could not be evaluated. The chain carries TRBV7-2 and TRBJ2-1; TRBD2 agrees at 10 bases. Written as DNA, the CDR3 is TGTGCCAGCAGCTTAAGGATGTGGACTAGCGGAACCAATGAGCAGTTCTTC. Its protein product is CASSLRMWTSGTNEQFF.